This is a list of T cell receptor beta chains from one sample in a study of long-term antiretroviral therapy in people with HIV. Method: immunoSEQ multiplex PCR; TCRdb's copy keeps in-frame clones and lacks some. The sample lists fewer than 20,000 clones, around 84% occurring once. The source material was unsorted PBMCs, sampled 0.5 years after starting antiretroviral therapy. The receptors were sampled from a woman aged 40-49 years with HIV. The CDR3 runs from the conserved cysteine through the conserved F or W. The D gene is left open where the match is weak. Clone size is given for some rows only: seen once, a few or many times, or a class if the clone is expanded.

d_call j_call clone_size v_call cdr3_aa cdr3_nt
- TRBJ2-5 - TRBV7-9 CASSLRTLQETQYF TGTGCCAGCAGCTTACGGACCCTGCAAGAGACCCAGTACTTC
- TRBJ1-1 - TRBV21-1 CASTGHRTNTEAFF TGTGCCAGCACGGGACATCGGACGAACACTGAAGCTTTCTTT
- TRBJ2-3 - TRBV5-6 CASSSPQVDTQYF TGTGCCAGCAGCTCCCCCCAGGTAGATACGCAGTATTTT
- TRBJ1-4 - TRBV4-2 CASSQDSGEKLFF TGTGCCAGCAGCCAAGATTCGGGGGAAAAACTGTTTTTT
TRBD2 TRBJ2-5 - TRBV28 CASSFLGTSGSKETQYF TGTGCCAGCAGTTTCCTCGGGACTAGCGGGAGTAAAGAGACCCAGTACTTC
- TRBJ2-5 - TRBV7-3 CASSASGTTQETQYF TGTGCCAGCAGCGCCTCCGGGACGACTCAAGAGACCCAGTACTTC
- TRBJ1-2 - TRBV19 CASSIGNVNGYTF TGTGCCAGTAGTATCGGAAACGTGAATGGCTACACCTTC
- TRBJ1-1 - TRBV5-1 CASSLAGLAEAFF TGCGCCAGCAGCTTGGCCGGGTTGGCTGAAGCTTTCTTT
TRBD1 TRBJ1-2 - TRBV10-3 CAINAGGDGYTF TGTGCCATCAACGCAGGGGGCGATGGCTACACCTTC
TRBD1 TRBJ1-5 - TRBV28 CASSFLGQVGGLDPQHF TGTGCCAGCAGTTTCCTGGGACAGGTTGGGGGGTTGGATCCCCAGCATTTT
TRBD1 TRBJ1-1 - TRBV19 CASSPTGGVAEAFF TGTGCCAGTAGCCCGACAGGGGGCGTCGCTGAAGCTTTCTTT
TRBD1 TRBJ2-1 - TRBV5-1 CASSPGQGYNEQFF TGCGCCAGCAGTCCGGGACAGGGATACAATGAGCAGTTCTTC
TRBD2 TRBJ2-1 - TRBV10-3 CAIRGLAGAGQFF TGTGCCATCAGGGGACTAGCGGGAGCGGGGCAGTTCTTC
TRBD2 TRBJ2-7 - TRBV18 CASSSNPGLAGREQYF TGTGCCAGCTCATCTAATCCGGGACTAGCGGGACGGGAGCAGTACTTC
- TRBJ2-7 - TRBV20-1 CSAIRGYEQYF TGCAGTGCAATCAGGGGTTACGAGCAGTACTTC
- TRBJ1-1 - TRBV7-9 CASRLMGGPEAFF TGTGCCAGCAGGTTAATGGGGGGCCCTGAAGCTTTCTTT
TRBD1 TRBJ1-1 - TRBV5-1 CASSGGQGITEAFF TGCGCCAGCAGCGGGGGACAGGGGATCACTGAAGCTTTCTTT
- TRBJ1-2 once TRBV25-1 CASSEWGVTNYGYTF TGTGCCAGCAGTGAATGGGGAGTAACTAACTATGGCTACACCTTC
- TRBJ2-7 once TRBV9 CASSYEGSDEQYF TGTGCCAGCAGCTACGAGGGTTCCGACGAGCAGTACTTC
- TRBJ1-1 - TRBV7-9 CASSQVEGIAEAFF TGTGCCAGCAGCCAAGTTGAGGGTATCGCTGAAGCTTTCTTT
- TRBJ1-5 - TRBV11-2 CASSLSGAVNQPQHF TGTGCCAGCAGCTTATCCGGGGCAGTCAATCAGCCCCAGCATTTT
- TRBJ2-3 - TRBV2 CASSGLATSDTQYF TGTGCCAGCAGTGGCCTAGCAACTTCAGATACGCAGTATTTT
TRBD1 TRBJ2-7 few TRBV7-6 CASSSGTADLDEQYF TGTGCCAGCAGCTCCGGGACAGCTGACTTGGACGAGCAGTACTTC
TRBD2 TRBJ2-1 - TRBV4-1 CASSPKPSGGGDEQFF TGCGCCAGCAGCCCGAAACCTAGCGGGGGTGGGGATGAGCAGTTCTTC
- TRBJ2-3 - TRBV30 CAWSGGTNTQYF TGTGCCTGGAGTGGTGGGACAAATACGCAGTATTTT
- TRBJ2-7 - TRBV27 CASSSRVFPPYEQYF TGTGCCAGCAGTTCAAGGGTTTTCCCTCCCTACGAGCAGTACTTC
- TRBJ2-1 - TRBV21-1 CASSTRRSYNEQFF TGTGCCAGCAGCACCAGACGGTCCTACAATGAGCAGTTCTTC
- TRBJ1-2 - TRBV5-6 CASSFPGNYGYTF TGTGCCAGCAGCTTCCCGGGTAACTATGGCTACACCTTC
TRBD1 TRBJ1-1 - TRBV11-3 CAPEGRGARWNTEAFF TGTGCCCCAGAGGGCAGGGGGGCAAGGTGGAACACTGAAGCTTTCTTT
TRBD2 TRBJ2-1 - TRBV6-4 CASSDPSGRANEQFF TGTGCCAGCAGTGACCCTAGCGGGAGGGCCAATGAGCAGTTCTTC
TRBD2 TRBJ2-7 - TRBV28 CASRSGLAGSYEQYF TGTGCCAGCAGATCCGGACTAGCGGGATCCTACGAGCAGTACTTC